The rows below give T cell receptor beta chains drawn from one sample of a study of identical twins. TCRdb reanalysed the 5' RACE reads using MiXCR and keeps one entry per CDR3 protein. Of 350,000 to 450,000 distinct CDR3 sequences listed, 15% to 20% are singletons. Sequenced: naive T cells sorted from blood. These receptors all come from a man in his fifties or sixties in good health. CDR3s include the opening cysteine and the closing phenylalanine or tryptophan. The D gene is left open where the match is weak. Expanded clones get a size class; other rows say once, few or many, or leave the size out.

v_call	j_call	clone_size	d_call	cdr3_aa	cdr3_nt
TRBV29-1	TRBJ2-7	few	TRBD2	CSAKGASGRAYEQYF	TGCAGCGCAAAGGGCGCTAGCGGGAGGGCCTACGAGCAGTACTTC
TRBV12-3/TRBV12-4	TRBJ2-3	many	.	CASTESALGRTDTQYF	TGTGCCAGCACCGAATCCGCGCTGGGACGTACAGATACGCAGTATTTT
TRBV29-1	TRBJ2-3	.	.	CSVDLLLGTDTQYF	TGCAGCGTTGATCTGTTGTTGGGGACAGATACGCAGTATTTT
TRBV4-2	TRBJ2-1	few	.	CASSQEGVGGGLVQFF	TGTGCCAGCAGCCAAGAGGGGGTGGGGGGCGGATTAGTGCAGTTCTTC
TRBV5-6	TRBJ2-7	.	.	CASSFRTLYEQYF	TGTGCCAGCAGCTTCCGGACACTCTACGAGCAGTACTTC
TRBV12-3/TRBV12-4	TRBJ2-5	few	TRBD2	CAPEAKGTSGRVETQYF	TGTGCCCCAGAAGCAAAGGGGACTAGCGGGAGGGTTGAGACCCAGTACTTC
TRBV28	TRBJ2-2	few	.	CASSPLMNTGELFF	TGTGCCAGCTCCCCTCTGATGAACACCGGGGAGCTGTTTTTT
TRBV10-3	TRBJ2-7	.	.	CAIKGSTGSYEQYF	TGTGCCATCAAAGGATCGACGGGTTCCTACGAGCAGTACTTC
TRBV4-3	TRBJ2-2	many	.	CASSQESQVGGELFF	TGCGCCAGCAGCCAAGAATCACAGGTTGGCGGGGAGCTGTTTTTT
TRBV6-5	TRBJ1-2	few	.	CASSYQLGAARNYGYTF	TGTGCCAGCAGTTACCAACTCGGGGCAGCCAGGAACTATGGCTACACCTTC
TRBV6-1	TRBJ2-7	.	.	CASSDRVQYEQYF	TGTGCCAGCAGTGATCGGGTTCAATACGAGCAGTACTTC
TRBV2	TRBJ2-1	.	.	CASTFVPGRGPYKEQFF	TGTGCCAGCACATTCGTCCCGGGCAGGGGCCCTTACAAGGAGCAGTTCTTC
TRBV7-2	TRBJ2-5	.	.	CARSLSRGPQETQYF	TGTGCCCGCAGCTTATCAAGGGGCCCCCAAGAGACCCAGTACTTC
TRBV12-3/TRBV12-4	TRBJ2-4	.	TRBD1	CASSPGGFTKNIQYF	TGTGCCAGCAGTCCAGGGGGCTTCACCAAAAACATTCAGTACTTC
TRBV20-1	TRBJ2-3	few	.	CSARKLTSTDTQYF	TGCAGTGCTAGAAAACTAACTAGCACAGATACGCAGTATTTT
TRBV12-3/TRBV12-4	TRBJ2-7	few	TRBD1	CASGQGSAYEQYF	TGTGCCAGCGGACAGGGCAGTGCCTACGAGCAGTACTTC
TRBV6-2/TRBV6-3	TRBJ2-5	few	.	CASRDTGETQYF	TGTGCCAGCAGGGATACTGGAGAGACCCAGTACTTC
TRBV4-3	TRBJ2-7	few	TRBD2	CASSQDGAGGPSYEQYF	TGCGCCAGCAGCCAAGATGGGGCGGGAGGGCCTTCCTACGAGCAGTACTTC
TRBV10-3	TRBJ2-7	few	.	CATRNGGEQYF	TGTGCCACCCGGAATGGGGGAGAGCAGTACTTC
TRBV10-3	TRBJ1-4	many	.	CAISPDVATNEKLFF	TGTGCCATCAGCCCTGACGTTGCAACTAATGAAAAACTGTTTTTT
TRBV5-6	TRBJ2-3	.	TRBD2	CASRSTGTSGRYDGGDTQYF	TGTGCCAGCAGGTCAACCGGGACTAGCGGGAGGTATGACGGAGGAGATACGCAGTATTTT
TRBV20-1	TRBJ2-7	many	TRBD1	CSVSGLRDRVIYEQYF	TGCAGTGTTTCCGGACTCCGGGACAGGGTAATATACGAGCAGTACTTC
TRBV28	TRBJ2-2	few	TRBD1	CASSTGGYTGELFF	TGTGCCAGCAGTACAGGGGGCTACACCGGGGAGCTGTTTTTT
TRBV29-1	TRBJ2-3	many	.	CSVQGPSTDTQYF	TGCAGCGTGCAAGGTCCTAGCACAGATACGCAGTATTTT
TRBV12-3/TRBV12-4	TRBJ2-1	many	TRBD2	CASSLPSGGVYNEQFF	TGTGCCAGCAGTCTCCCTAGCGGGGGGGTCTACAATGAGCAGTTCTTC
TRBV5-1	TRBJ2-6	many	TRBD2	CASSLELAGYSGANVLTF	TGCGCCAGCAGCTTGGAACTAGCGGGCTACTCTGGGGCCAACGTCCTGACTTTC
TRBV11-2	TRBJ2-1	.	.	CASSLGGPSVRNEQFF	TGTGCCAGCAGCTTAGGTGGACCTAGCGTTAGGAATGAGCAGTTCTTC
TRBV20-1	TRBJ1-1	.	.	CSARVGAEAFF	TGCAGTGCTAGAGTGGGAGCTGAAGCTTTCTTT
TRBV18	TRBJ2-7	many	TRBD2	CASSPGTTIPEQYF	TGTGCCAGCTCACCCGGGACTACCATCCCCGAGCAGTACTTC
TRBV6-2/TRBV6-3	TRBJ2-7	many	.	CASSYAAPVYEQYF	TGTGCCAGCAGTTACGCGGCACCGGTCTACGAGCAGTACTTC
TRBV5-1	TRBJ2-3	few	.	CASSLGGMWPDTQYF	TGCGCCAGCAGCTTGGGCGGGATGTGGCCAGATACGCAGTATTTT
TRBV20-1	TRBJ2-1	few	.	CSARWKDPRAPIQIF	TGCAGTGCTAGATGGAAAGATCCACGAGCCCCAATCCAGATCTTC
TRBV19	TRBJ1-5	few	.	CASSIGIFNQPQHF	TGTGCCAGTAGTATAGGGATCTTTAATCAGCCCCAGCATTTT
TRBV20-1	TRBJ2-7	.	.	CSANDSPPYEQYF	TGCAGTGCTAACGACAGTCCCCCCTACGAGCAGTACTTC
TRBV27	TRBJ1-1	few	.	CASSYTGFGTEAFF	TGTGCCAGCAGTTACACAGGGTTCGGCACTGAAGCTTTCTTT
TRBV7-9	TRBJ2-1	.	.	CASNLFANEQFF	TGTGCCAGCAACTTATTTGCAAATGAGCAGTTCTTC
TRBV5-6	TRBJ2-1	.	.	CASSLAGGFGEQFF	TGTGCCAGCAGCTTGGCCGGGGGTTTCGGTGAGCAGTTCTTC